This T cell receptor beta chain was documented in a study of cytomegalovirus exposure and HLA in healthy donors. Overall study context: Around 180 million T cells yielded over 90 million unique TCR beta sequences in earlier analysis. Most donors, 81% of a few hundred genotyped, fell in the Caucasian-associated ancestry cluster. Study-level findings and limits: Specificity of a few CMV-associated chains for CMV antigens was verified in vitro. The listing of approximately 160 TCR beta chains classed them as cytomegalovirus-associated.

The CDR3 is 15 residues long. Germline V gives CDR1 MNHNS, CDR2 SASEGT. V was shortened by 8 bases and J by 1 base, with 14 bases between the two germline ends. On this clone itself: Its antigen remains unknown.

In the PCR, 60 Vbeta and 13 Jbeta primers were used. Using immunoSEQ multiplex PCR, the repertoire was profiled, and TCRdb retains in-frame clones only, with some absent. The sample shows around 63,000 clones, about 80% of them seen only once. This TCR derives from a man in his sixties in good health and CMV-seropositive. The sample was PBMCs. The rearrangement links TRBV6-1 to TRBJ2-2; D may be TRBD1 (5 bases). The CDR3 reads CASSPGRENTGELFF. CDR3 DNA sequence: TGTGCCAGCTCCCCAGGCAGGGAGAACACCGGGGAGCTGTTTTTT.